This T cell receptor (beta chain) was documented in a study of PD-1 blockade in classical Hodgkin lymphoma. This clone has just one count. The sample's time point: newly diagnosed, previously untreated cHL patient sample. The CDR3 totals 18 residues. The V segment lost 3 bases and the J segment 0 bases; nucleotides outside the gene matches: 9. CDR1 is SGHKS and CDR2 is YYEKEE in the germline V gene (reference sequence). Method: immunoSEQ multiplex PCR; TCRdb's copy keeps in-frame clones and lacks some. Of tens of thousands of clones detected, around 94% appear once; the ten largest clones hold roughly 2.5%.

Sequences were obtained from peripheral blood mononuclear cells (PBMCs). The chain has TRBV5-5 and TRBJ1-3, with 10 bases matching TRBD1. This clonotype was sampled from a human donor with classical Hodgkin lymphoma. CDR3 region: CASSSRDRGISSGNTIYF. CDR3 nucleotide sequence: TGTGCCAGCAGCTCCCGGGACAGGGGCATAAGCTCTGGAAACACCATATATTTT.